These 6 T cell receptor beta chains originate from one sample sequenced in a study of identical twins. Via MiXCR, TCRdb re-called the 5' RACE reads, giving one row per CDR3 protein. The repertoire consists of 750,000 to 950,000 distinct CDR3 sequences, with about 12% occurring once and the leading ten covering about 1.5%. Another study also made use of these data, one on yellow fever vaccine responses in identical twins.

Material: PBMCs. These receptors all stem from a woman between 18 and 29 years old in good health.

This clonotype was seen at least ten times. The chain carries TRBV12-3 or TRBV12-4 and TRBJ1-2; D uncertain. V lost 5 bases to trimming and J lost 5 bases, with 15 bases between them. The CDR3 is 14 amino acids. The CDR3 reads CASSRKSQQYGYTF. In nucleotides, the CDR3 is TGTGCCAGCAGTCGCAAGTCCCAGCAGTATGGCTACACCTTC.

V and J are TRBV18 and TRBJ2-3, with 7 bases identical to TRBD2. This CDR3 has 18 amino acids. J lost 1 base, V lost 1 base, and 11 bases had no gene match. CDR1 KGHSH and CDR2 LQKENI come from the germline V gene. Here the CDR3 reads CASSPLGGGSTGTDTQYF. CDR3 nucleotides: TGTGCCAGCTCACCACTGGGTGGCGGGAGTACCGGCACAGATACGCAGTATTTT.

This clonotype appeared many times. V usage is TRBV2 and J usage is TRBJ2-3, with D perhaps TRBD1 (6 bases). The V and J ends lost 1 base and 3 bases respectively, with 8 bases between them. The CDR3 spans 14 residues. The V gene's germline CDR1 is SNHLY and CDR2 FYNNEI. CDR3 coding DNA: TGTGCCAGCAGTGAAGTGGGGGCAACAGATACGCAGTATTTT. Encoded protein: CASSEVGATDTQYF. The full variable domain, with the rest looked up from reference TRBV2 and TRBJ2-3, is EPEVTQTPSHQVTQMGQEVILRCVPISNHLYFYWYRQILGQKVEFLVSFYNNEISEKSEIFDDQFSVERPDGSNFTLKIRSTKLEDSAMYFCASSEVGATDTQYFGPGTRLTVL.

In this sample, this clonotype turned up a few times. The J gene is TRBJ2-7, the V gene TRBV5-1; 9 nucleotides align to TRBD1. The V segment lost 7 bases and the J segment 7 bases; nucleotides outside the gene matches: 21. Per the germline V gene, CDR1 is SGHRS and CDR2 is YFSETQ. This CDR3 is built from 17 residues. CDR3 in DNA: TGCGCCAGCGCATGGGTGCCCGGGGACAGGGTTCTAGGGGAGCAGTACTTC. Translated: CASAWVPGDRVLGEQYF.

This clonotype was counted only a few times. The chain combines TRBV5-5 with TRBJ1-2; D gene ambiguous. The V and J ends lost 1 base and 7 bases respectively, with 5 bases between them. The CDR3 sequence is 11 residues long. Germline values: CDR1 SGHKS, CDR2 YYEKEE (reference sequence). CDR3 in amino acids: CASSLYFGYTF. Written as DNA, the CDR3 is TGTGCCAGCAGCTTGTACTTTGGCTACACCTTC.

This clonotype was detected only a few times. This chain joins TRBV6-2 or TRBV6-3 and TRBJ2-7; a possible D gene is TRBD2 (6 bases). CDR3 length: 16 amino acids. The germline V and J ends were trimmed by 2 bases and 6 bases, with 20 bases remaining between them. Germline values: CDR1 MNHEY, CDR2 SVGEGT. CDR3 sequence reads: CASSYPGHRGISEQYV. The CDR3 nucleotides are TGTGCCAGCAGTTACCCCGGACACCGCGGGATCTCCGAGCAGTACGTC.